The 14 T cell receptor beta chains below all came from one sample that was sequenced in a study of T-cell reconstitution after alpha-beta-depleted transplantation in children. Construction of the TCRbeta library involved unique molecular identifiers. Each CDR3 protein gets one entry after TCRdb re-called the PCR reads with MiXCR. Among hundreds of thousands of distinct CDR3 sequences listed, 13% were seen once. The starting material was PBMCs, obtained from the stem cell graft. Receptor source: a human donor who donated a stem cell graft to a child with Fanconi anemia.

This clonotype was counted at least ten times. The chain carries TRBV6-1 and TRBJ1-2; D not resolved. CDR3 size: 13 residues. CDR1 is MNHNS and CDR2 is SASEGT in the germline V gene. The V end was cut by 2 bases, the J end by 4 bases, with 8 bases between. The CDR3 DNA is TGTGCCAGCAGTGAAAGGGAAGGCTATGGCTACACCTTC. This encodes CASSEREGYGYTF.

At least ten counts were recorded for this clonotype. V usage is TRBV4-3 and J usage is TRBJ2-2, with D possibly matching TRBD1 (6 bases). Germline CDR1 is LGHNA and CDR2 is YSLEER. The CDR3 has 16 residues. V lost 4 bases and J 5 bases, leaving 17 bases between the germline ends. CDR3 residues: CASSPDSEEYTGELFF. The CDR3 DNA sequence: TGCGCCAGCAGCCCGGACAGCGAAGAGTATACCGGGGAGCTGTTTTTT.

There are a few counts of this clonotype. The V and J genes are TRBV7-2 and TRBJ2-1, with D tentatively TRBD2 (7 bases). This CDR3 contains 15 residues. The germline gives CDR1 SGHTA, CDR2 FQGNSA. Trimming pared 3 bases from V and 6 bases from J, leaving 15 bases between. The CDR3 sequence is CASSFLGGASNEQFF. CDR3 sequence (DNA): TGTGCCAGCAGCTTCCTGGGGGGGGCCTCCAATGAGCAGTTCTTC.

This clonotype occurred many times. This chain connects TRBV20-1 to TRBJ1-2, with TRBD1 identical over 7 bases. This CDR3 spans 13 amino acids. The V gene end was trimmed by 1 base and the J gene end by 3 bases; junction bases not matched to a gene: 2. Germline CDR1 is DFQATT and CDR2 is SNEGSKA (reference sequence). This chain's CDR3 is CSARGTGDYGYTF. In nucleotides, the CDR3 is TGCAGTGCTAGAGGGACAGGCGACTATGGCTACACCTTC.

This chain uses TRBV25-1 with TRBJ2-1; unclear D gene. Germline V gene data show CDR1 as MGHDK and CDR2 as SYGVNS. Trimming stripped 0 bases from V and 3 bases from J, with 6 bases between. The length of the CDR3 is 14 residues. In DNA form, the CDR3 reads TGTGCCAGCAGTGAATATTTGGGCTACAATGAGCAGTTCTTC. Translated, it gives CASSEYLGYNEQFF.

The J gene is TRBJ2-1, the V gene TRBV7-8; TRBD2 aligns across 9 bases. This CDR3 region has 17 residues. Per germline, CDR1 SGHVS and CDR2 FQNEAQ. The J segment lost 4 bases and the V segment lost 4 bases, leaving 11 bases of the junction unmatched. The chain's CDR3 is CASSSWGRGGHYNEQFF. Written as DNA, the CDR3 is TGTGCCAGCAGCTCATGGGGGCGGGGGGGGCATTACAATGAGCAGTTCTTC. Filled out from reference TRBV7-8 and TRBJ2-1, the complete variable domain reads GAGVSQSPRYKVAKRGQDVALRCDPISGHVSLFWYQQALGQGPEFLTYFQNEAQLDKSGLPSDRFFAERPEGSVSTLKIQRTQQEDSAVYLCASSSWGRGGHYNEQFFGPGTRLTVL.

This clonotype was recorded a few times. J is TRBJ1-5 and V is TRBV4-2; D is possibly TRBD1 (5 bases). CDR3 length: 15 residues. The V and J ends lost 0 bases and 9 bases respectively, with 15 bases between them. The germline CDR1 and CDR2 sequences are LGHNA and YNFKEQ. The chain's CDR3 is CASSQDLGTTGPQHF. The CDR3 nucleotides are TGTGCCAGCAGCCAAGATTTGGGGACCACGGGGCCCCAGCATTTT.

This clonotype has just a few counts. This rearrangement joins TRBV4-3 to TRBJ2-1; tentatively, D is TRBD2 (5 bases). V lost 5 bases and J lost 0, with 14 bases in between. In germline, CDR1 is LGHNA, CDR2 YSLEER. The CDR3 is 16 amino acids. CDR3 nucleotides: TGCGCCAGCAGCGACCCGGGGTCTTCCTCCTACAATGAGCAGTTCTTC. Encoded protein: CASSDPGSSSYNEQFF.

The table lists this clonotype with a few counts. The rearrangement joins TRBV5-1 to TRBJ2-3, with D hard to call. The germline V gene encodes CDR1 SGHRS and CDR2 YFSETQ. V was shortened by 6 bases and J by 0 bases, with 14 bases between the two germline ends. The CDR3 spans 15 residues. The CDR3 nucleotides are TGCGCCAGCACAGAATACGCGCCGAGCACAGATACGCAGTATTTT. Protein: CASTEYAPSTDTQYF.

CDR3 loop: CASSLWGQGGRETQYF. CDR3 sequence (DNA): TGTGCCAGCAGTTTATGGGGTCAGGGAGGGAGAGAGACCCAGTACTTC. The chain employs TRBV28 and TRBJ2-5; 7 positions agree with TRBD2. The V gene end was trimmed by 0 bases and the J gene end by 4 bases; junction bases not matched to a gene: 8. CDR1 and CDR2 from the germline V gene are MDHEN and SYDVKM. The CDR3 is made up of 16 amino acids.

The V call is TRBV4-2, the J call TRBJ2-2; D assignment may be TRBD1 or TRBD2 (5 bases each). The germline gives CDR1 LGHNA, CDR2 YNFKEQ. The CDR3 runs 17 residues. V was pared by 4 bases and J by 3 bases, with 18 bases between. CDR3 region: CASSREFSWGYTGELFF. DNA for the CDR3: TGTGCCAGCAGCCGGGAGTTTTCATGGGGCTACACCGGGGAGCTGTTTTTT.

This clonotype has more than one count but fewer than ten. This chain connects TRBV20-1 to TRBJ2-5; D tentatively reads TRBD1 or TRBD2 (5 bases each). With 5 bases removed from V and 4 bases from J, the gap between germline ends came to 14 bases. The germline V gene has CDR1 DFQATT and CDR2 SNEGSKA (reference sequence). The CDR3 spans 13 residues. CDR3 loop: CSAPLRGGETQYF. The DNA for the CDR3 is TGCAGTGCTCCCCTCCGTGGGGGAGAGACCCAGTACTTC.

This clonotype was counted many times. The genes are TRBV15 and TRBJ2-1; 7 nucleotides match TRBD2. The V gene end was trimmed by 0 bases and the J gene end by 4 bases; junction bases not matched to a gene: 6. The CDR3 spans 16 residues. Germline V CDR1 and CDR2: LNHNV, YYDKDF (reference sequence). The CDR3 loop is CATSREGPGGYNEQFF. As DNA, the CDR3 is TGTGCCACCAGCAGAGAGGGTCCGGGGGGATACAATGAGCAGTTCTTC.

This clonotype has at least ten counts. The chain carries TRBV5-1 and TRBJ2-2; perhaps TRBD1 as D (5 bases). CDR1 SGHRS and CDR2 YFSETQ come from the germline V gene. The CDR3 sequence is 14 residues long. Trimming pared 4 bases from V and 0 bases from J, leaving 7 bases between. The CDR3 sequence: CASSVGANTGELFF. CDR3 nucleotide sequence: TGCGCCAGCAGCGTAGGGGCGAACACCGGGGAGCTGTTTTTT.